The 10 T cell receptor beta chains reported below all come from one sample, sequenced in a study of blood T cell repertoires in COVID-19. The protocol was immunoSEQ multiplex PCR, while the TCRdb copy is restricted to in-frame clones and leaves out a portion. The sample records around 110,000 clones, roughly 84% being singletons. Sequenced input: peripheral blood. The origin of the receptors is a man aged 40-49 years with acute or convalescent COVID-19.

The CDR3 spells CASSQRGVAGGRAKNIQYF. CDR3 DNA: TGCGCCAGCAGCCAACGTGGGGTAGCGGGGGGTCGAGCCAAAAACATTCAGTACTTC. This chain links TRBV4-3 with TRBJ2-4, with 10 positions matching TRBD2. Looked up from germline, CDR1 is LGHNA and CDR2 is YSLEER. The CDR3 runs 19 residues. After removal of 2 bases from V and 0 bases from J, the junction contained 10 bases not matched to a gene.

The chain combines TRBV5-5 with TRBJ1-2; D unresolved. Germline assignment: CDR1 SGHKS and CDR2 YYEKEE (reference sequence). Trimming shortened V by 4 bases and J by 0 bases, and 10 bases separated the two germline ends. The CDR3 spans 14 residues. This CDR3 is CASSHWLANYGYTF. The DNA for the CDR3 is TGTGCCAGCAGCCACTGGTTAGCTAACTATGGCTACACCTTC. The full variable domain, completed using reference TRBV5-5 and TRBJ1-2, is DAGVTQSPTHLIKTRGQQVTLRCSPISGHKSVSWYQQVLGQGPQFIFQYYEKEERGRGNFPDRFSARQFPNYSSELNVNALLLGDSALYLCASSHWLANYGYTFGSGTRLTVV.

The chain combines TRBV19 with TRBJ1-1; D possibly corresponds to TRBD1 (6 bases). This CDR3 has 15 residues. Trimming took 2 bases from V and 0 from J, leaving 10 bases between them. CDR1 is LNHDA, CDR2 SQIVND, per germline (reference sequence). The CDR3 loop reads CASSINNRVNTEAFF. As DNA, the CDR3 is TGTGCCAGTAGTATAAATAACAGGGTGAACACTGAAGCTTTCTTT.

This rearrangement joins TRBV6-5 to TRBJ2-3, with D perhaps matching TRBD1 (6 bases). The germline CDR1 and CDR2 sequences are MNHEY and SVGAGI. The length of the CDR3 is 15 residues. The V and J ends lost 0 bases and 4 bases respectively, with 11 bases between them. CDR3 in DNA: TGTGCCAGCAGTTACTCGAGAGGGGGAGCAGATACGCAGTATTTT. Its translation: CASSYSRGGADTQYF.

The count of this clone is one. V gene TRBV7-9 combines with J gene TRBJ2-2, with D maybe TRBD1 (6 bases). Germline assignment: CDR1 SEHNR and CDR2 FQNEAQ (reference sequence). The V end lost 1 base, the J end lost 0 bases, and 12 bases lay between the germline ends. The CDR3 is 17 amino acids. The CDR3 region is CASSLGDRIPNTGELFF. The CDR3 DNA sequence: TGTGCCAGCAGCTTAGGTGACAGGATCCCGAACACCGGGGAGCTGTTTTTT.

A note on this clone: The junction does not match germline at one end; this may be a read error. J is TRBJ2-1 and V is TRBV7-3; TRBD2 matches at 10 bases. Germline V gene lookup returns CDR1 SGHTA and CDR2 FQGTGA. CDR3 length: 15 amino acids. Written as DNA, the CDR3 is TGTGCCAGCAGCCTAACTAGCGGGGCCTACAATGAGCAGTTCTTC. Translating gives CASSLTSGAYNEQFF.

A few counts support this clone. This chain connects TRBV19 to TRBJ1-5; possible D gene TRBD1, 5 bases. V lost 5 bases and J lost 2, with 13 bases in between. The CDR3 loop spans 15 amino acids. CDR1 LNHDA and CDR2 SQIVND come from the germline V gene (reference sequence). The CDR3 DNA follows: TGTGCCAGTAGTGGGGGGGACGGTGGCAATCAGCCCCAGCATTTT. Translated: CASSGGDGGNQPQHF.

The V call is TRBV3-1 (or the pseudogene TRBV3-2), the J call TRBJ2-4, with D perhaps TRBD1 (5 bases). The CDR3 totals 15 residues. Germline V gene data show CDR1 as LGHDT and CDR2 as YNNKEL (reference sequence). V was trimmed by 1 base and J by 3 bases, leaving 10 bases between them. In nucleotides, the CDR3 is TGTGCCAGCAGCCAAGCACAGGACCACAAAAACATTCAGTACTTC. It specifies CASSQAQDHKNIQYF.

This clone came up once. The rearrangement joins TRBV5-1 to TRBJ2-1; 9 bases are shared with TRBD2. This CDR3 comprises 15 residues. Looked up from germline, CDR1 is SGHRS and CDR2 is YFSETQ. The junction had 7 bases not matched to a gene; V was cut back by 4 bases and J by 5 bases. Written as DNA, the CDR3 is TGCGCCAGCAGCGGCGGGAGGGGCCCCAACAATGAGCAGTTCTTC. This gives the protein CASSGGRGPNNEQFF. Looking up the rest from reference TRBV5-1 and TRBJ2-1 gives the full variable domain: KAGVTQTPRYLIKTRGQQVTLSCSPISGHRSVSWYQQTPGQGLQFLFEYFSETQRNKGNFPGRFSGRQFSNSRSEMNVSTLELGDSALYLCASSGGRGPNNEQFFGPGTRLTVL.

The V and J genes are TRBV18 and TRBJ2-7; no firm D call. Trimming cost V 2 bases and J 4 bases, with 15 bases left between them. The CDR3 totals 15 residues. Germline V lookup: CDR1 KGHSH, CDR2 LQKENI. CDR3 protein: CASSPSGTVLYEQYF. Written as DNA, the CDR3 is TGTGCCAGCTCACCATCAGGAACCGTCCTTTACGAGCAGTACTTC.